This TCR beta chain was sequenced during a study of kidney transplant recipient with SARS-CoV-2 infection. This clonotype was observed at least ten times. Each CDR3 protein is one row after TCRdb ran MiXCR on the reads. The sample yields fewer than 250,000 distinct CDR3 sequences, around 26% seen once. V shed 5 bases and J shed 4 bases, with 23 bases lying between them. The CDR3 is 17 residues long. Germline CDR1 is MNHNY and CDR2 is SVGAGI (reference sequence). V and J are TRBV6-6 and TRBJ1-2, with no clear D. This specimen was a blood sample, taken at baseline and between days 110 and 120 from a kidney transplant recipient. The source of this sequence is a male patient between 25 and 39 years old who had COVID-19 and was a kidney transplant recipient. Some T cells may have come from the graft donor. In DNA form, the CDR3 reads TGTGCCAGCAGTCTCAATAAAGGTGGGAGAAAGACCTATGGCTACACCTTC. This encodes CASSLNKGGRKTYGYTF.